These 4 T cell receptor beta chains were all obtained from the same sample, sequenced in a study of cytotoxic CD8 clonotypes in ibrutinib-treated CLL. Profiled with immunoSEQ multiplex PCR; TCRdb holds only in-frame clones, not every one. The sample consists of about 300,000 clones, 76% of them appearing once. This sample comprised PBMCs, obtained at disease progression, from a patient treated with ibrutinib. The receptor set was obtained from a human donor with chronic lymphocytic leukemia.

The chain joins TRBV29-1 to TRBJ2-2; 8 nucleotides agree with TRBD1. Germline trimming cut 6 bases from V and 3 bases from J; bases unmatched to any gene: 6. There are 14 residues in the CDR3. From germline, CDR1 is SQVTM and CDR2 ANQGSEA. DNA of the CDR3: TGCAGCGTGACAGGGGTCCTTTACACCGGGGAGCTGTTTTTT. Its translation: CSVTGVLYTGELFF.

This clone was seen a single time. This chain joins TRBV19 and TRBJ1-5; tentative D call: TRBD1 (5 bases). From germline, CDR1 is LNHDA and CDR2 SQIVND (reference sequence). This CDR3 spans 15 amino acids. Deletions cut 6 bases from V and 1 base from J, with 13 bases between. The CDR3 region has the DNA TGTGCCAGTAGACAGGTAGGGGTAAGCAATCAGCCCCAGCATTTT. Translation gives CASRQVGVSNQPQHF.

The rearrangement uses TRBV5-6 and TRBJ1-4; D gene ambiguous. CDR3 length: 13 residues. V lost 4 bases, J lost 3 bases, and 7 bases lay in between. Germline V lookup: CDR1 SGHDT, CDR2 YYEEEE. The CDR3 protein is CASSRDANEKLFF. In nucleotides, the CDR3 is TGTGCCAGCAGCCGGGATGCTAATGAAAAACTGTTTTTT.

Remarks on this clone: Within the sample, other DNA sequences also encode this same CDR3. This chain links TRBV7-8 with TRBJ2-5; 7 nucleotides line up with TRBD1. Germline V gene lookup returns CDR1 SGHVS and CDR2 FQNEAQ. The CDR3 is 14 residues long. J lost 5 bases, V lost 2 bases, and 5 bases had no gene match. CDR3 loop: CASSLPGGLETQYF. The DNA of the CDR3 is TGTGCCAGCAGCTTACCAGGGGGTTTGGAGACCCAGTACTTC.